This is a list of T cell receptor beta chains from one sample in a study of blood T cell repertoires in COVID-19. Profiled with immunoSEQ multiplex PCR; TCRdb holds only in-frame clones, not every one. This sample carries some 270,000 clones, 85% of them seen once, and the ten largest clones take 9.1%. Sequencing input: PBMCs or T cells enriched from blood (not recorded which). Every receptor here comes from a woman in her forties or fifties with acute COVID-19. Both conserved end residues are part of each CDR3. Each record gives: CDR3 DNA, CDR3 protein, V gene, J gene, clone size, D gene. D genes are given only for firm matches. A row's size may be missing; if present it is once, few, many or a size class.

TGCGCCAGCAGCCGATCCAGTAGACAGACCAACTATGGCTACACCTTC,CASSRSSRQTNYGYTF,TRBV4-3,TRBJ1-2,.,.
TGTGCCTGGAGGGTTAGCGGGGGGGCAAATGAGCAGTTCTTC,CAWRVSGGANEQFF,TRBV30,TRBJ2-1,.,TRBD2
TGTGCCAGCAGCTCCTCTAGAGGGACAGGAGAGACCCAGTACTTC,CASSSSRGTGETQYF,TRBV7-9,TRBJ2-5,.,TRBD1
TGTGCCAGCTCGGCTAGCGGTTTTAGGCAAGAGACCCAGTACTTC,CASSASGFRQETQYF,TRBV6-5,TRBJ2-5,.,TRBD2
TGTGCCAGCAGTGATTTCTCCAAGCGGGACACTGAAGCTTTCTTT,CASSDFSKRDTEAFF,TRBV6-1,TRBJ1-1,.,.
TGTGCCAGCAGCGTAGAAGGGACAGGGCCTGGAAACACCATATATTTT,CASSVEGTGPGNTIYF,TRBV9,TRBJ1-3,.,TRBD1
TGTGCCAGCAGTTACCCGGACAGGGGGGAGGTGAACACTGAAGCTTTCTTT,CASSYPDRGEVNTEAFF,TRBV6-2/TRBV6-3,TRBJ1-1,.,TRBD1
TGCGCCAGCAGCCAAGTAACAGGGATCTTCTATGGCTACACCTTC,CASSQVTGIFYGYTF,TRBV4-3,TRBJ1-2,few,.
TGTGCCAGCAGCTATACCGGGGAAAAACTGTTTTTT,CASSYTGEKLFF,TRBV7-9,TRBJ1-4,.,.
TGTGCCAGCAGTAATAGCCCAGACAGGAATGAAAAACTGTTTTTT,CASSNSPDRNEKLFF,TRBV27,TRBJ1-4,.,.
TGTGCCAGCAGCCTGGGACAGGGGCTTGGCTACACCTTC,CASSLGQGLGYTF,TRBV6-2/TRBV6-3,TRBJ1-2,few,TRBD1
TGTGCCACCAGTGACAGGGCGGGGGGGAATTTCAATGAGCAGTTCTTC,CATSDRAGGNFNEQFF,TRBV24-1,TRBJ2-1,once,TRBD2
TGCGCCAGCGGCAGAGGCGGTATGAACACTGAAGCTTTCTTT,CASGRGGMNTEAFF,TRBV5-1,TRBJ1-1,.,.
TGTGCCAGCAGCTTCTCTAGGCCTCCCCGCGAGCAGTACTTC,CASSFSRPPREQYF,TRBV7-8,TRBJ2-7,.,.
TGTGCCAGCAGGGGGACTCCGGCTAACAATGAGCAGTTCTTC,CASRGTPANNEQFF,TRBV11-2,TRBJ2-1,.,.
TGTGCCAGCCTTCGACAGTCCTACGAGCAGTACTTC,CASLRQSYEQYF,TRBV6-5,TRBJ2-7,.,.
TGTGCCAGCAGTTACCTCGGACTTAACTATGGCTACACCTTC,CASSYLGLNYGYTF,TRBV6-2/TRBV6-3,TRBJ1-2,few,.
TGTGCCATCAGTGAGCTGGAGGTAAATGAGCAGTTCTTC,CAISELEVNEQFF,TRBV10-3,TRBJ2-1,.,.
TGTGCCAGCAGGGGCCGGCGAGTGAAGGGCTACACCTTC,CASRGRRVKGYTF,TRBV6-5,TRBJ1-2,once,.
TGTGCCAGCAGCCAACCGGGGGGCCAGGAGCAGTTCTTC,CASSQPGGQEQFF,TRBV3-1/TRBV3-2,TRBJ2-1,.,.
TGTGCCAGCAGCTCAGGGGCGGGTAGTGAAAAACTGTTTTTT,CASSSGAGSEKLFF,TRBV13,TRBJ1-4,few,.
TGTGCCAGCAGGACCGGACTAGCAGGCACAGATACGCAGTATTTT,CASRTGLAGTDTQYF,TRBV6-5,TRBJ2-3,.,TRBD2
TGTGCCAGCAGCTCCCCCGGCGGGCCCAAACGGACCGGGGAGCTGTTTTTT,CASSSPGGPKRTGELFF,TRBV7-6,TRBJ2-2,.,.
TGTGCCAGCAGCGTAGGACTAGCCCAAGAGACCCAGTACTTC,CASSVGLAQETQYF,TRBV9,TRBJ2-5,.,TRBD2
TGTGCCACTACCGACAGGATAAATGAAAAACTGTTTTTT,CATTDRINEKLFF,TRBV6-6,TRBJ1-4,.,.
TGTGCCATCACTACAGGGGTAACTGGAAACACCATATATTTT,CAITTGVTGNTIYF,TRBV10-3,TRBJ1-3,.,TRBD1
TGTGCCAGCAGCTCCGCAGGGGGTACCACCGGGGAGCTGTTTTTT,CASSSAGGTTGELFF,TRBV11-3,TRBJ2-2,.,TRBD1
TGTGCCAGTAGTATATACGGGACAGGGGTTACCGGGGAGCTGTTTTTT,CASSIYGTGVTGELFF,TRBV19,TRBJ2-2,.,TRBD1
TGTGCCTGTAACAGGGATATGAACACTGAAGCTTTCTTT,CACNRDMNTEAFF,TRBV30,TRBJ1-1,.,.
TGTGCCAGCAGCCAAGAAGCAGGGTACTACAATGAGCAGTTCTTC,CASSQEAGYYNEQFF,TRBV3-1/TRBV3-2,TRBJ2-1,.,.